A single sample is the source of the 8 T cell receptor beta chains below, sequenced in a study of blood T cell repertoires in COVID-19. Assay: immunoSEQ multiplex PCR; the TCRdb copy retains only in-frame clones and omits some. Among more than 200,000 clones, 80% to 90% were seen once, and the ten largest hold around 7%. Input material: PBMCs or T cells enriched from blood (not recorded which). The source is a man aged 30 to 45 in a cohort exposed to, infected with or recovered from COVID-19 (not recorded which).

The CDR3 bases are TGTGCCAGCAGACTACAGGGGAGTGTTGATGAAAAACTGTTTTTT. Its translation is CASRLQGSVDEKLFF. The V and J genes are TRBV6-5 and TRBJ1-4; 7 bases are shared with TRBD1. The V gene's germline CDR1 is MNHEY and CDR2 SVGAGI. The CDR3 spans 15 residues. Trimming took 6 bases from V and 6 from J; bases not matched to a gene: 10.

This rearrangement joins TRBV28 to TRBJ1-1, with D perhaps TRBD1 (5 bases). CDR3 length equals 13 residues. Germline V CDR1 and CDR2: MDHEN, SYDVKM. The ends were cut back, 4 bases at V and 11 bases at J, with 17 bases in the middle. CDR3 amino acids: CASSWGGGFGAFF. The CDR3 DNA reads TGTGCCAGCAGTTGGGGCGGGGGATTCGGGGCTTTCTTT.

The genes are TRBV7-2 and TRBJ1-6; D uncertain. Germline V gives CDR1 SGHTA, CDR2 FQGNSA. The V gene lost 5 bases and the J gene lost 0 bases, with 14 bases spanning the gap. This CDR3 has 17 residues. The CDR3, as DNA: TGTGCCAGCAGCCGGAGGGCCGCGAGCTCCTATAATTCACCCCTCCACTTT. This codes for CASSRRAASSYNSPLHF.

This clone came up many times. The CDR3 region has the DNA TGTGCCACCAGCAGGAAAGACAGGGTATATTCACCCCTCCACTTT. Translated: CATSRKDRVYSPLHF. The chain employs TRBV15 and TRBJ1-6, with TRBD1 matching over 7 bases. The germline V gene has CDR1 LNHNV and CDR2 YYDKDF (reference sequence). V shed 3 bases and J 8 bases; nucleotides not matched to a gene: 7. The CDR3 covers 15 residues.

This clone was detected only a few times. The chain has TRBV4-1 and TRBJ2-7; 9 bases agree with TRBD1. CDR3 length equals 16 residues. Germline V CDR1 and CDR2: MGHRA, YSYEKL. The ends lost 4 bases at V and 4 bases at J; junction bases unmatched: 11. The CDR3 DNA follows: TGCGCCAGCAGCCGAGAGGGGACAGGGCGAATTTACGAGCAGTACTTC. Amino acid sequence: CASSREGTGRIYEQYF.

The CDR3: CASSLRGGGTDTQYF. The CDR3 DNA follows: TGTGCCAGTAGCCTCCGTGGGGGCGGCACAGATACGCAGTATTTT. V and J are TRBV19 and TRBJ2-3, with D tentatively TRBD1 (6 bases). With 6 bases removed from V and 1 base from J, the gap between germline ends came to 14 bases. CDR3 length equals 15 residues. Germline CDR1 LNHDA, CDR2 SQIVND (reference sequence).

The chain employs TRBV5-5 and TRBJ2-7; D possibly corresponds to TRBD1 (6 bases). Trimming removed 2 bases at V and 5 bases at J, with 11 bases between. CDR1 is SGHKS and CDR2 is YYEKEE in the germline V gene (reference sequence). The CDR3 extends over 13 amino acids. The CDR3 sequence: CASSLYRENEQYF. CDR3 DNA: TGTGCCAGCAGCTTATACAGGGAGAACGAGCAGTACTTC.

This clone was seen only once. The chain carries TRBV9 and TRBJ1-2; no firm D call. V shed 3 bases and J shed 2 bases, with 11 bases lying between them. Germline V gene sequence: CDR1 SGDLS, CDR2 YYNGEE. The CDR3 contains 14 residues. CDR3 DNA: TGTGCCAGCAGCGAAGAGGGATTAAACTATGGCTACACCTTC. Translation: CASSEEGLNYGYTF.